This paragraph reports one T cell receptor (beta chain). What it recognizes is unknown. This CDR3 spans 14 amino acids. From germline, CDR1 is SGHRS and CDR2 YFSETQ. Between the trimmed V and J ends, which lost 4 bases and 0 bases, there was a span of 10 bases. This entry belongs to a study of T cell responses to AZD1222 COVID-19 vaccine. Study findings and constraints: Spike-specific TCR breadth and depth rose after two AZD1222 doses. Only five or six AZD1222 recipients tested seropositive at baseline.

Clones were read by immunoSEQ multiplex PCR, and TCRdb kept only the in-frame ones, dropping some. The sample includes approximately 80,000 clones, around 90% of them seen just once. The chain couples TRBV5-1 to TRBJ2-5; tentative D call: TRBD1 (6 bases). This TCR was recovered from an adult in good health. This sample comprised peripheral blood, obtained on day 0 of AZD1222 vaccination. This CDR3 is CASSQTGYQETQYF. CDR3 DNA: TGCGCCAGCAGCCAAACAGGGTACCAAGAGACCCAGTACTTC.